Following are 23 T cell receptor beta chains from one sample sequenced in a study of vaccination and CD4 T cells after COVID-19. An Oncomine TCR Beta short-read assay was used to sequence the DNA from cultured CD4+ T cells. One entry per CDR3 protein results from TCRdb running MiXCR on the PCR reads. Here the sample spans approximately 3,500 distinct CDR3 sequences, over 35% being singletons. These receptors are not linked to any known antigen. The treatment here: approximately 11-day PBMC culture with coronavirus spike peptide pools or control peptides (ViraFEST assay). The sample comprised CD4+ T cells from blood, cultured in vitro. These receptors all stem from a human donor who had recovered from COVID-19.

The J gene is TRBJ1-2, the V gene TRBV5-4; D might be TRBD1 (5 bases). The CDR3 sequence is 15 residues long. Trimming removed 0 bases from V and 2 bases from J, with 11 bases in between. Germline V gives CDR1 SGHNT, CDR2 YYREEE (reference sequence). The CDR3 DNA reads TGTGCCAGCAGCTTGGCTTACCAGGGCAACTATGGCTACACCTTC. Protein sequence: CASSLAYQGNYGYTF.

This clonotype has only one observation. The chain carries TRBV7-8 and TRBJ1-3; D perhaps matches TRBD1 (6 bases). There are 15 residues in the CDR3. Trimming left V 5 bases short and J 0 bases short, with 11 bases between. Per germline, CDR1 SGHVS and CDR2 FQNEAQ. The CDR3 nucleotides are TGTGCCAGCAGCCAACAGGGAGGCTCTGGAAACACCATATATTTT. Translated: CASSQQGGSGNTIYF.

CDR3 DNA sequence: TGTGCCAGCGGGACGACAGGGGCGATTCAGCCCCAGCATTTT. Its translation: CASGTTGAIQPQHF. V is TRBV6-1 and J is TRBJ1-5; 8 bases are shared with TRBD1. The V segment lost 8 bases and the J segment 6 bases; nucleotides outside the gene matches: 9. The CDR3 sequence is 14 residues long. Germline CDR1 reads MNHNS; CDR2 reads SASEGT.

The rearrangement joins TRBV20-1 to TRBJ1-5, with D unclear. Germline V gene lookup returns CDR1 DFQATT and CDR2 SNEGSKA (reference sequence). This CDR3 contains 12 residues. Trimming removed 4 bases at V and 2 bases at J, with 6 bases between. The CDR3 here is CSAKDGNQPQHF. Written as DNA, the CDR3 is TGCAGTGCTAAGGACGGCAATCAGCCCCAGCATTTT.

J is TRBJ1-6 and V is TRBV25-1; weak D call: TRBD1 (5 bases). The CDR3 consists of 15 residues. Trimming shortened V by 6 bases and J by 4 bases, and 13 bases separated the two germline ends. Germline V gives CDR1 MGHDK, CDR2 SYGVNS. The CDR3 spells CASRQNQGYNSPLHF. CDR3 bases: TGTGCCAGCAGGCAGAATCAGGGATATAATTCACCCCTCCACTTT.

CDR3 protein: CASSLSRSEAYNEQFF. Here the CDR3 DNA reads TGTGCCAGCAGTTTATCCAGGTCGGAGGCCTACAATGAGCAGTTCTTC. The chain combines TRBV27 with TRBJ2-1, with D maybe TRBD2 (5 bases). With 0 bases removed from V and 2 bases from J, the gap between germline ends came to 11 bases. The CDR3 spans 16 residues. From germline, CDR1 is MNHEY and CDR2 SMNVEV (reference sequence).

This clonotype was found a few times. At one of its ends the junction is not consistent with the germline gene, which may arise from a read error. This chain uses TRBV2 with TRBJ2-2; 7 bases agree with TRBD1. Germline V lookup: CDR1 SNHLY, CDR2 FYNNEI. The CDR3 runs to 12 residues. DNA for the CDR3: TGCGCCTCCCAGGGGGACACCGGGGAGCTGTTTTTT. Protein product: CASQGDTGELFF.

For the CDR3, the DNA is TGCAGTGCCCCTCCCATGGGACTAGTGGGAGCAGATACGCAGTATTTT. It translates to CSAPPMGLVGADTQYF. The chain combines TRBV20-1 with TRBJ2-3; 8 nucleotides align to TRBD2. There are 16 residues in the CDR3. V dropped 6 bases and J dropped 4; count of bases not matched to a gene: 15. From germline, CDR1 is DFQATT and CDR2 SNEGSKA (reference sequence).

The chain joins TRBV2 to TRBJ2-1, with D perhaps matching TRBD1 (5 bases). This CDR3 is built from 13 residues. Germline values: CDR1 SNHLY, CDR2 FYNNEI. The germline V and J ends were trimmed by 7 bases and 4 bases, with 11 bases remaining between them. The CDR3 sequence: CASKGRVYNEQFF. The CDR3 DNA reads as TGTGCCAGCAAGGGCAGGGTATACAATGAGCAGTTCTTC. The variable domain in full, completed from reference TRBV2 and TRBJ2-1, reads EPEVTQTPSHQVTQMGQEVILRCVPISNHLYFYWYRQILGQKVEFLVSFYNNEISEKSEIFDDQFSVERPDGSNFTLKIRSTKLEDSAMYFCASKGRVYNEQFFGPGTRLTVL.

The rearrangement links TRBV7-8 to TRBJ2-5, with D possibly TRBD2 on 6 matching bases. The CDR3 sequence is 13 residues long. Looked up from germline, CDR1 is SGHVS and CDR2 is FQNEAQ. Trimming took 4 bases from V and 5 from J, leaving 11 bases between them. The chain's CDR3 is CASSSDYMETQYF. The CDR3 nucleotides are TGTGCCAGCAGCTCGGACTATATGGAGACCCAGTACTTC.

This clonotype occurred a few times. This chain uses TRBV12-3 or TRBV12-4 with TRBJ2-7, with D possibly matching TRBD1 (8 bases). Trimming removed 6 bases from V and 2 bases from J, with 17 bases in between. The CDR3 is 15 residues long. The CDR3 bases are TGTGCCAGCAGCTACAGGGGGGGAGACCCCTACGAGCAGTACTTC. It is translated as CASSYRGGDPYEQYF.

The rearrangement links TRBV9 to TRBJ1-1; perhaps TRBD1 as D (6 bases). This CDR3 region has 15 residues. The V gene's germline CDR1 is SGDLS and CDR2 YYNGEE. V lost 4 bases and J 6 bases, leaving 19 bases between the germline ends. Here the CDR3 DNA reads TGTGCCAGCAGCCCAGGGGTAGGGCCGAATGCTGAAGCTTTCTTT. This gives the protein CASSPGVGPNAEAFF.

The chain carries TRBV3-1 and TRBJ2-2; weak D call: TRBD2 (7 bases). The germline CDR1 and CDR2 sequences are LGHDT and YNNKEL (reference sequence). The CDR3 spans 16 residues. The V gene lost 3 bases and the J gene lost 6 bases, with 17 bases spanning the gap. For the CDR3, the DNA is TGTGCCAGCAGCCAGGCAGCGGGGCAGGGGTCCGGGGAGCTGTTTTTT. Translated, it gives CASSQAAGQGSGELFF.

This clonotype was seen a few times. DNA of the CDR3: TGTGCCAGCAGCTTAGTCGGCTACGAGCAGTACTTC. This gives the protein CASSLVGYEQYF. The genes are TRBV7-9 and TRBJ2-7; D is ambiguous. CDR3 length: 12 residues. V was clipped by 1 base and J by 3 bases, with 4 bases between them. Germline values: CDR1 SEHNR, CDR2 FQNEAQ (reference sequence).

The CDR3 sequence: CASSLASGGQDSPLHF. CDR3 sequence (DNA): TGTGCCAGCAGTTTAGCATCGGGAGGGCAGGATTCACCCCTCCACTTT. The rearrangement uses TRBV12-3 or TRBV12-4 and TRBJ1-6; D unresolved. Trimming took off 0 bases at V and 8 bases at J, with 14 bases between the two ends. This CDR3 comprises 16 residues.

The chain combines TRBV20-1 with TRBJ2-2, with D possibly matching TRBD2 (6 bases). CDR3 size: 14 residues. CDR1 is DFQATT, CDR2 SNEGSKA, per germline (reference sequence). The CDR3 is CSATQGRGTGELFF. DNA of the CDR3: TGCAGCGCGACCCAGGGTCGGGGGACCGGGGAGCTGTTTTTT.

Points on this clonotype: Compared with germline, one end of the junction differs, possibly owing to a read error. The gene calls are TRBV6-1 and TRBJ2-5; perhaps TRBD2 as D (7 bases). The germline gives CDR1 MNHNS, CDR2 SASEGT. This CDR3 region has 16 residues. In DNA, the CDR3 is TGTGCCAGCAGTGAATGGGGGGGCGGGTTCGAAGAGATCCAGTACTTC. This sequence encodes CASSEWGGGFEEIQYF.

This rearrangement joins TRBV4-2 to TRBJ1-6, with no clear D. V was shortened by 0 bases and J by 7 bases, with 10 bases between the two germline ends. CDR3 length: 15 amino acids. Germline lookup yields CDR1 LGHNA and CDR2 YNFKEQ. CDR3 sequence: CASSQDLTGNSPLHF. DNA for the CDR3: TGTGCCAGCAGCCAAGACTTAACGGGGAATTCACCCCTCCACTTT.

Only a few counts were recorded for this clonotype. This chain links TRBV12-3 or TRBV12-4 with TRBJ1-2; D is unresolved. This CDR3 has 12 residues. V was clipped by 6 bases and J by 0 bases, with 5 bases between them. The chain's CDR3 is CASSLTNYGYTF. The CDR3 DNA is TGTGCCAGCAGCCTTACTAACTATGGCTACACCTTC.

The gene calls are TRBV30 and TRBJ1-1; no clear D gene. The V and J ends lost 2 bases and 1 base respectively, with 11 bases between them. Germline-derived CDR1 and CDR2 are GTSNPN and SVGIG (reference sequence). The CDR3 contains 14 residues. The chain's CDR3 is CAWSPGHRNTEAFF. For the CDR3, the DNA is TGTGCCTGGAGTCCTGGGCACAGGAACACTGAAGCTTTCTTT. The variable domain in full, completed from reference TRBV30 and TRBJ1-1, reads SQTIHQWPATLVQPVGSPLSLECTVEGTSNPNLYWYRQAAGRGLQLLFYSVGIGQISSEVPQNLSASRPQDRQFILSSKKLLLSDSGFYLCAWSPGHRNTEAFFGQGTRLTVV.

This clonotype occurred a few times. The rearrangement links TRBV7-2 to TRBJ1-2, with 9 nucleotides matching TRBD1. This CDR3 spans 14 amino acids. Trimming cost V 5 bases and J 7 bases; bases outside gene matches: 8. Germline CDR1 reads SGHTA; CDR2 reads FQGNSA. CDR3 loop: CASSPRVDRGGYTF. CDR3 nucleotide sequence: TGTGCCAGCAGCCCTAGGGTGGACAGGGGTGGCTACACCTTC.

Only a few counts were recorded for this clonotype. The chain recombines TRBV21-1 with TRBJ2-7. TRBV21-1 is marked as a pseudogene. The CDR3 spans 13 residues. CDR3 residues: CASRSQASYEQYF. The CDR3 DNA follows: TGTGCCAGCAGGAGTCAGGCCTCCTACGAGCAGTACTTC.

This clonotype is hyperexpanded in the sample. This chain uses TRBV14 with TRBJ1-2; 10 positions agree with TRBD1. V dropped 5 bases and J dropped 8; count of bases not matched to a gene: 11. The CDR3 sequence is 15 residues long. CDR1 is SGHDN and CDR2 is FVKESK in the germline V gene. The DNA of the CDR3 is TGTGCCAGCAGCTCCCGACAGGGGGCTTTGGAGGGCTACACCTTC. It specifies CASSSRQGALEGYTF.